This T cell receptor (beta chain) originates from a study of CD8 T cells in ankylosing spondylitis. This CDR3 has 17 residues. Germline trimming cut 5 bases from V and 0 bases from J; bases unmatched to any gene: 7. Germline V gene lookup returns CDR1 SEHNR and CDR2 FQNEAQ (reference sequence). Quantitative 5'-RACE with molecular barcodes generated TCR beta libraries. TCRdb reanalysed the 5' RACE reads using MiXCR and keeps one entry per CDR3 protein. The sample lists about 200,000 distinct CDR3 sequences, 9.5% to 15% seen once, with more than 15% in the top ten. V and J are TRBV7-9 and TRBJ2-1; 10 bases line up with TRBD2. The receptor was derived from a male donor with ankylosing spondylitis or in good health (not recorded which). The sample comprised blood, either unsorted or a sorted T cell fraction (not recorded which). CDR3 DNA: TGTGCCAGCAGCCCTAGCGGGAGTAAGGTCTCCTACAATGAGCAGTTCTTC. Amino acid sequence: CASSPSGSKVSYNEQFF. The full variable domain, rest sourced from reference TRBV7-9 and TRBJ2-1, is DTGVSQNPRHKITKRGQNVTFRCDPISEHNRLYWYRQTLGQGPEFLTYFQNEAQLEKSRLLSDRFSAERPKGSFSTLEIQRTEQGDSAMYLCASSPSGSKVSYNEQFFGPGTRLTVL.